These T cell receptor beta chains were read from a single sample in a study of blood T cells in healthy people across ages. Using its own MiXCR run on the 5' RACE reads, TCRdb lists one record per CDR3 protein. This table holds more than 1,400,000 distinct CDR3 sequences, 42% found once. The sequenced sample was blood. The receptors were sampled from a woman aged 18-29 years in good health. Both conserved end residues are trimmed from each CDR3. Fields, in order: J gene, V gene, CDR3 length, CDR3 protein.

TRBJ1-5,TRBV10-3,11,AISEKEYQPQH
TRBJ2-5,TRBV4-1,15,ASSQDRGSGGGETQY
TRBJ2-2,TRBV3-1,14,ASSLYGRAGTGELF
TRBJ2-3,TRBV10-1,14,ASSESGQGLTDTQY
TRBJ2-3,TRBV20-1,13,SARDSALVQDTQY
TRBJ2-1,TRBV9,14,ASSVETSGGRGEQF
TRBJ2-3,TRBV7-2,12,ASGIAGTTDTQY
TRBJ2-1,TRBV20-1,11,SEAGHAVNEQF
TRBJ2-1,TRBV7-9,17,ASSPGWDSPSSSYNEQF
TRBJ2-5,TRBV4-1,12,ASSQDGYLGTQY
.,TRBV27,13,ASSFLGGSYNEQY
TRBJ2-3,TRBV13,13,ASNSQVTDTDTQY
.,TRBV6-6,13,ASSPPLQGSYEQY
.,TRBV7-6,15,ASSYRRGLSSYNEQY
TRBJ2-7,TRBV14,17,ASSQDGKIVRGRYYEQY
TRBJ2-7,TRBV5-5,13,ASSPAGTGYYEQY
TRBJ2-3,TRBV20-1,15,SATRTTSGRYTDTQY